A single sample gave rise to the 10 T cell receptor beta chains below, sequenced in a study of blood T cell repertoires in COVID-19. Here immunoSEQ multiplex PCR was the method, and the copy in TCRdb shows in-frame clones only, minus some. This table has about 60,000 clones, just over 85% appearing once. The sequencing input was peripheral blood. The receptors were sampled from a man aged 35-49 years with acute or convalescent COVID-19.

The chain is built from TRBV4-1 and TRBJ2-3, with TRBD1 as a possible D gene (6 bases). The CDR3 sequence is 14 residues long. Germline CDR1 and CDR2: MGHRA and YSYEKL. Trimming shortened V by 6 bases and J by 2 bases, and 12 bases separated the two germline ends. CDR3 region: CASRLGQTTDTQYF. CDR3 nucleotide sequence: TGCGCCAGCAGACTGGGACAAACCACAGATACGCAGTATTTT.

The chain links TRBV6-5 to TRBJ2-7; 9 bases fit TRBD2. Germline lookup yields CDR1 MNHEY and CDR2 SVGAGI. Trimming removed 0 bases from V and 3 bases from J; junction bases left unmatched: 6. This CDR3 is built from 16 residues. The CDR3, as DNA: TGTGCCAGCAGTTACTCGAGCCTAGCGGGGAACTACGAGCAGTACTTC. Amino acids: CASSYSSLAGNYEQYF.

The chain couples TRBV6-5 to TRBJ1-2; 8 positions match TRBD1. Unmatched junction bases numbered 3, after V lost 1 base and J lost 5 bases. Looked up from germline, CDR1 is MNHEY and CDR2 is SVGAGI. The CDR3 length is 14 residues. CDR3 DNA sequence: TGTGCCAGCAGTTACTACACAGGGGGGTATGGCTACACCTTC. It specifies CASSYYTGGYGYTF.

This chain uses TRBV6-5 with TRBJ2-4; D is uncertain. The CDR3 length is 14 residues. Germline-derived CDR1 and CDR2 are MNHEY and SVGAGI. Trimming stripped 6 bases from V and 1 base from J, with 10 bases between. The CDR3 loop reads CASRPTGAKNIQYF. For the CDR3, the DNA is TGTGCCAGCAGGCCGACCGGGGCCAAAAACATTCAGTACTTC.

The rearrangement uses TRBV18 and TRBJ1-1, with D maybe TRBD1 (5 bases). The CDR3 has 13 residues. CDR1 and CDR2 from the germline V gene are KGHSH and LQKENI. The V and J ends lost 2 bases and 3 bases respectively, with 7 bases between them. This CDR3 reads CASSPKQDTEAFF. Here the CDR3 DNA reads TGTGCCAGCTCACCAAAACAGGACACTGAAGCTTTCTTT. The entire variable domain, with the rest obtained from reference TRBV18 and TRBJ1-1, is as follows: NAGVMQNPRHLVRRRGQEARLRCSPMKGHSHVYWYRQLPEEGLKFMVYLQKENIIDESGMPKERFSAEFPKEGPSILRIQQVVRGDSAAYFCASSPKQDTEAFFGQGTRLTVV.

J is TRBJ2-1 and V is TRBV11-2, with D maybe TRBD2 (6 bases). The CDR3 covers 15 residues. The V and J ends lost 4 bases and 0 bases respectively, with 10 bases between them. Germline values: CDR1 SGHAT, CDR2 FQNNGV. Here the CDR3 reads CASSSSGLSYNEQFF. Here the CDR3 DNA reads TGTGCCAGCAGCTCCAGCGGGCTCTCCTACAATGAGCAGTTCTTC.

V gene TRBV9 combines with J gene TRBJ1-1; 9 bases are a match to TRBD1. This CDR3 is built from 19 residues. Germline loops: CDR1 SGDLS, CDR2 YYNGEE. With V trimmed by 4 bases and J by 3 bases, 19 bases remained unmatched. The CDR3 here is CASSFPGQGTLNGDTEAFF. The CDR3 DNA follows: TGTGCCAGCAGCTTTCCGGGACAGGGTACTCTAAATGGGGACACTGAAGCTTTCTTT.

The chain recombines TRBV7-6 with TRBJ1-4; D is unresolved. The length of the CDR3 is 17 residues. Trimming removed 5 bases from V and 0 bases from J, with 16 bases in between. In germline, CDR1 is SGHVS, CDR2 FNYEAQ. In DNA form, the CDR3 reads TGTGCCAGCAGCGATACGAGAGGGCTCGCAACTAATGAAAAACTGTTTTTT. Protein sequence: CASSDTRGLATNEKLFF.

As to this clone: At one end the junction does not follow the germline gene, possibly because of a read error. The chain links TRBV3-1 (or the pseudogene TRBV3-2) to TRBJ2-2, with D uncertain. The CDR3 totals 16 residues. Germline values: CDR1 LGHDT, CDR2 YNNKEL (reference sequence). The CDR3 DNA sequence: TGTGCCAGCAGCCCTGATCCGTTCCTGAACTCCGGGGAGCTGTTTTTT. As protein: CASSPDPFLNSGELFF.

The chain links TRBV2 to TRBJ1-1, with D tentatively TRBD1 (6 bases). The V end lost 6 bases, the J end lost 8 bases, and 22 bases lay between the germline ends. Germline CDR1 reads SNHLY; CDR2 reads FYNNEI. CDR3 length: 15 amino acids. The CDR3 coding sequence is TGTGCCAGCAGAGGGGGAGGCGGGGGCACCGAGGAAGCTTTCTTT. Translation gives CASRGGGGGTEEAFF. The whole variable domain, filled in from reference TRBV2 and TRBJ1-1, reads EPEVTQTPSHQVTQMGQEVILRCVPISNHLYFYWYRQILGQKVEFLVSFYNNEISEKSEIFDDQFSVERPDGSNFTLKIRSTKLEDSAMYFCASRGGGGGTEEAFFGQGTRLTVV.